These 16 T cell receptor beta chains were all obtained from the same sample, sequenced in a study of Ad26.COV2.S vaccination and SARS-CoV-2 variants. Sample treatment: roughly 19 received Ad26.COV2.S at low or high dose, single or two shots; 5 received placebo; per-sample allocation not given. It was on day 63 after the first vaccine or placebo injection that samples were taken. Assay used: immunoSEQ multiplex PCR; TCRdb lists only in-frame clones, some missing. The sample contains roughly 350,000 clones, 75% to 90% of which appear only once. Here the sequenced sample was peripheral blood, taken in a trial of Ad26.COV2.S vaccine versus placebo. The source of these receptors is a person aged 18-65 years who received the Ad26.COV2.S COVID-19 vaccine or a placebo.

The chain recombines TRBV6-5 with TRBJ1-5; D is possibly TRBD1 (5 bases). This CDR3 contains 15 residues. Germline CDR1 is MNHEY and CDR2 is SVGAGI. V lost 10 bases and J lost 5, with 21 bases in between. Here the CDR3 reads CATQGRRSHDQPQHF. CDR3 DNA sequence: TGTGCCACCCAGGGCAGGCGATCACACGATCAGCCCCAGCATTTT.

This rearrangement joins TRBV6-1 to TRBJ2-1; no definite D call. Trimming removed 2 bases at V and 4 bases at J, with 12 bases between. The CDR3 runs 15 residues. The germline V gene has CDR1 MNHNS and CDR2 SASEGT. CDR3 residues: CASSESLLEYNEQFF. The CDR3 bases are TGTGCCAGCAGTGAATCCCTACTGGAATACAATGAGCAGTTCTTC.

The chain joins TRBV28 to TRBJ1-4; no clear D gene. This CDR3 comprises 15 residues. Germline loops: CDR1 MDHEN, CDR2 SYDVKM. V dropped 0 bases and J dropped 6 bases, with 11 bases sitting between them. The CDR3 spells CASSLWSGRDEKLFF. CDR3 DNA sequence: TGTGCCAGCAGTTTATGGTCGGGGAGGGATGAAAAACTGTTTTTT.

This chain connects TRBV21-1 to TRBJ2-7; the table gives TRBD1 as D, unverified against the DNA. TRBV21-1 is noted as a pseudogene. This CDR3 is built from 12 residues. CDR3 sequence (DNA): TGTGCCAGCAGCTCCAGGGGTCACGAGCAGTACTTC. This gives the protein CASSSRGHEQYF.

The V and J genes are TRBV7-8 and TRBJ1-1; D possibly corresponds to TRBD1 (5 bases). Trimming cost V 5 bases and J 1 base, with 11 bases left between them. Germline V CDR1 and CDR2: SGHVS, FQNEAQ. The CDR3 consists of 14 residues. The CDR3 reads CASSKTRENTEAFF. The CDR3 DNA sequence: TGTGCCAGCAGCAAAACCAGGGAGAACACTGAAGCTTTCTTT.

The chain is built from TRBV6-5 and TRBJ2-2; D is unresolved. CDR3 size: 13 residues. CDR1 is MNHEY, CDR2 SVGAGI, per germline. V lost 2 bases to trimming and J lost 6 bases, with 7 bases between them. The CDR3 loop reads CASSYVGSGELFF. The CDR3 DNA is TGTGCCAGCAGTTACGTGGGGTCCGGGGAGCTGTTTTTT.

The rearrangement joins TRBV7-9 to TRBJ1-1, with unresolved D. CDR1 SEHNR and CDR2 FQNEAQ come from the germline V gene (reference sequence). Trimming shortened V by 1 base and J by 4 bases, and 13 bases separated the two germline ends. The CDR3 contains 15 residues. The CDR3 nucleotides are TGTGCCAGCAGCTTAGACCTGGGGTGGAGCACTGAAGCTTTCTTT. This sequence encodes CASSLDLGWSTEAFF.

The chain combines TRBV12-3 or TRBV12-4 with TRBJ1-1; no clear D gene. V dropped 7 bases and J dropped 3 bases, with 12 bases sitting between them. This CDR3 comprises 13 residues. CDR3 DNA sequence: TGTGCCAGCAAACCCGGCCTGGACACTGAAGCTTTCTTT. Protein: CASKPGLDTEAFF.

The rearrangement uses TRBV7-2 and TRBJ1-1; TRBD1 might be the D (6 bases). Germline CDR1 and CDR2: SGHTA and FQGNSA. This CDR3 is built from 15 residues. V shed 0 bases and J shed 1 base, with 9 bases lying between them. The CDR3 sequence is CASSLAGGGNTEAFF. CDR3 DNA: TGTGCCAGCAGCTTAGCCGGGGGCGGGAACACTGAAGCTTTCTTT. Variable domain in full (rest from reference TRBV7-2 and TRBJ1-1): GAGVSQSPSNKVTEKGKDVELRCDPISGHTALYWYRQSLGQGLEFLIYFQGNSAPDKSGLPSDRFSAERTGGSVSTLTIQRTQQEDSAVYLCASSLAGGGNTEAFFGQGTRLTVV.

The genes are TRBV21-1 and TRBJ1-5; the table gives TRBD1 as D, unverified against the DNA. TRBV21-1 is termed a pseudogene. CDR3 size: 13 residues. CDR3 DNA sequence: TGTGCCACCTCTAGGGACAGAGGGCAGCCCCAGCATTTT. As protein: CATSRDRGQPQHF.

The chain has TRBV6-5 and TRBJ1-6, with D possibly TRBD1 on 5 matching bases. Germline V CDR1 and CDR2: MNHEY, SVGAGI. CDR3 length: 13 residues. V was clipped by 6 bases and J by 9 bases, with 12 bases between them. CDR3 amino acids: CASRGEVASPLHF. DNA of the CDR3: TGTGCCAGCAGAGGGGAGGTTGCTTCACCCCTCCACTTT.

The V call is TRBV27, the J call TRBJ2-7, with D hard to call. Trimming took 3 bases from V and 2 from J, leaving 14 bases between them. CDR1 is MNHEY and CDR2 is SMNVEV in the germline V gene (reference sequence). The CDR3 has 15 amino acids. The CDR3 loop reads CASSFEHGLTYEQYF. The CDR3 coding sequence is TGTGCCAGCAGTTTTGAACACGGGCTGACCTACGAGCAGTACTTC.

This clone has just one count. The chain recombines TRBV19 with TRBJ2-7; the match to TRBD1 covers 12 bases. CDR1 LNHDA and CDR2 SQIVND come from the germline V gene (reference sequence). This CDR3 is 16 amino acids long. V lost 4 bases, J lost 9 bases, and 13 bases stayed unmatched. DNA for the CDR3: TGTGCCAGTAGTACCACCTGGGACAGGGGGCCCCTCGGGCAGTACTTC. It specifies CASSTTWDRGPLGQYF.

Written as DNA, the CDR3 is TGTGCCAGCAGTGAATACGCGGGGGGCCATGGGAATGAGCAGTTCTTC. This gives the protein CASSEYAGGHGNEQFF. The chain is built from TRBV25-1 and TRBJ2-1; the match to TRBD2 covers 8 bases. The V gene's germline CDR1 is MGHDK and CDR2 SYGVNS. This CDR3 has 16 residues. V shed 0 bases, J shed 7 bases, and the junction held 8 bases outside the gene matches.

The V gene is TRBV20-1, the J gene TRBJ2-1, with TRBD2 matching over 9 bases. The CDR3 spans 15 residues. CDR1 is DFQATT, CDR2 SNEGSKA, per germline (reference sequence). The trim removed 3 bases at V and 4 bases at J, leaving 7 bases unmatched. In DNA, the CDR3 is TGCAGTGCTAGTTCTACTAGCGGGTCTTACAATGAGCAGTTCTTC. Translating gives CSASSTSGSYNEQFF.

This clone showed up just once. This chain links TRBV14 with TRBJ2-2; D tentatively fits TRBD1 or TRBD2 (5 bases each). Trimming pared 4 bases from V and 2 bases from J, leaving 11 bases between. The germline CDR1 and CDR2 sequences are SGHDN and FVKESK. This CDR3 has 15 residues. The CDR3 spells CASSPRGANTGELFF. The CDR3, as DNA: TGTGCCAGCAGCCCTAGGGGAGCCAACACCGGGGAGCTGTTTTTT. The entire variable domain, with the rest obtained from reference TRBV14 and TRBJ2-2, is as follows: EAGVTQFPSHSVIEKGQTVTLRCDPISGHDNLYWYRRVMGKEIKFLLHFVKESKQDESGMPNNRFLAERTGGTYSTLKVQPAELEDSGVYFCASSPRGANTGELFFGEGSRLTVL.